The text below deals with one T cell receptor (beta chain). Repertoires were generated with immunoSEQ multiplex PCR, while TCRdb's copy carries only in-frame clones and drops some. The table lists 260,000 or so clones, 88% of them singletons. The data originate from a study of cytomegalovirus exposure and HLA in healthy donors. The source of this sequence is a woman between 18 and 30 years old in good health and CMV-seronegative. Sequences were obtained from PBMCs.

The CDR3 nucleotides read TGTGCCAGCAGCGTAGACGTCGCGGGAGGGCTCATCGATACGCAGTATTTT. It encodes CASSVDVAGGLIDTQYF. V and J are TRBV9 and TRBJ2-3; TRBD2 aligns across 9 bases. With V trimmed by 0 bases and J by 6 bases, 11 bases remained unmatched. CDR3 length: 17 residues. The germline V gene encodes CDR1 SGDLS and CDR2 YYNGEE.